This T cell receptor beta chain was profiled in a study of blood T cell repertoires in COVID-19. At the level of the study: Acute-phase and convalescent COVID-19 samples originated in the United States, Italy and Spain. Sample material is recorded as cDNA or gDNA derived from T cells, B-cell-depleted T cells, or PBMCs.

V lost 10 bases and J 2 bases, leaving 9 bases between the germline ends. This CDR3 is built from 12 residues. Per germline, CDR1 MNHNY and CDR2 SVGAGI (reference sequence). As originally analysed: Nucleated cell number was recorded as an estimate derived from reference gene primer amplification. Some clones are missing from TCRdb's copy, which holds only in-frame ones; the method was immunoSEQ multiplex PCR. V and J calls and clone size come straight from that table; D and trimming were deduced from the DNA. The data contain roughly 280,000 clones, roughly 86% of them singletons. Sample: peripheral blood. The rearrangement uses TRBV6-6 and TRBJ2-4; no clear D gene. This TCR came from a man aged 40-49 years with active or convalescent COVID-19. The CDR3 sequence: CATTGPKNIQYF. DNA of the CDR3: TGTGCCACCACCGGTCCCAAAAACATTCAGTACTTC.